The clone carrying this T cell receptor beta chain was seen only a few times. This entry is derived from a study of cytomegalovirus exposure and HLA in healthy donors. V was trimmed by 1 base and J by 6 bases, leaving 15 bases between them. The germline CDR1 and CDR2 sequences are MNHNS and SASEGT. The CDR3 runs to 16 residues. PCR involved 60 Vbeta and 13 Jbeta primers. Data came from immunoSEQ multiplex PCR; TCRdb stores just in-frame clones and leaves some out. The sample has 90,000 to 130,000 clones, around 64% seen once. The V gene is TRBV6-1, the J gene TRBJ2-2; D ambiguous. This TCR was recovered from a woman in her 30s in good health and CMV-seronegative. The sequencing input was PBMCs. The CDR3 loop is CASSEDGPDMAGELFF. In DNA, the CDR3 is TGTGCCAGCAGTGAAGATGGGCCCGACATGGCCGGGGAGCTGTTTTTT.